Here is one T cell receptor (beta chain) with its context. The specificity of this receptor is unknown. No base-level quality is on record; no much larger clone is a single base apart. This sample is part of a study of T cells in Graves' hyperthyroidism and ophthalmopathy (dated 2019 in TCRdb). In terms of the full investigation: Peripheral blood was collected at initial diagnosis, before any treatment. For training and testing, the 100 patients in the discovery cohort were randomly divided in a 7:3 ratio. Following sampling, methimazole starting at 30 mg daily was given to hyperthyroidism patients, and high-dose intravenous methylprednisolone was given to ophthalmopathy patients. TCR Vbeta CDR3 sequencing of 135 peripheral blood samples (approximately 44 ophthalmopathy, roughly 72 hyperthyroidism and approximately 17 progressor patients) is reported in the paper. In several Graves' hyperthyroidism patients, the study also compared T-cell repertoires from thyroid tissue with T-cell repertoires from blood. Prospective prediction of ophthalmopathy was tested in an independent validation cohort consisting of 18 to 20 hyperthyroidism patients and approximately 16 patients who later progressed to ophthalmopathy. A discovery cohort of about a hundred patients, fewer than 50 with Graves' ophthalmopathy and about 60 with stable Graves' hyperthyroidism, was used to find distinguishing TCR V-J signatures. Broader findings and caveats from the paper: During validation, the model predicted progression to ophthalmopathy a median of around 6 months ahead of onset, with around 65% sensitivity and 72.22% specificity. Most expanded thyroid clonotypes (frequency above 0.001) were also found in blood, which suggests that blood repertoires may mirror thyroid immune responses. Sample size was not statistically predetermined, and blinding of investigators to group allocation was not performed. In cross-validation, a model built on a 13 V-J signature told ophthalmopathy apart from stable hyperthyroidism with approximately 91% sensitivity and about 81% specificity, and in testing the same model reached 80%/75%.

Moderately to severely active disease, a Clinical Activity Score of at least 3, a NOSPECS grade of at least 4, and a duration under 3 months were present in ophthalmopathy patients. Any patient with an uncontrolled infection, another autoimmune disease, pregnancy or lactation was excluded. Diagnoses were established on the basis of clinical symptoms, serum thyroxine and TRAb, thyroid ultrasound, and orbital computed tomography. PBMCs were separated from 10 ml of fresh peripheral blood using Ficoll-Paque density gradient centrifugation. Total RNA was extracted with Trizol reagent, and quality was checked on an Agilent 2100 Bioanalyzer. V lost 6 bases and J lost 4 bases, and the count of bases not matched to a germline gene is 14. The CDR3 has 17 amino acids, counting the end cysteine and phenylalanine. Left in the record is the CDR3 DNA by itself, 51 bases read in frame from the first base. Sequences SGHAT (CDR1) and FQDESV (CDR2) are obtained from the germline V gene (reference sequence).

The TCR beta CDR3 regions were amplified from RNA transcripts. A first-round RT-PCR of the TCR CDR3 used the HTBI primer set with the Qiagen OneStep RT-PCR kit. Libraries were constructed in a second round of multiplex PCR, after which size selection and purification were carried out. Libraries were sequenced paired-end with 100 bp reads on an Illumina HiSeq2000. Per the original workflow: SOAPnuke was used to process the raw data, removing reads that contained adapters or uncalled bases, had a mean Phred below 15, or lacked an exact match to the constant primer or identifier. COPE v1.2.5 was used to merge high-quality paired reads, and clonotypes were defined as unique nucleotide sequences. MiTCR v1.1 was used to align clonotypes to the IMGT TRBV, TRBD and TRBJ reference segments. Analysis was restricted to V-J combinations with a frequency above 0.0001, which covered 98% to 99.2% of repertoires. A TCS score was defined as the ratio of F50 (clonal expansion) to E x V (chaos), with BLOSUM62-based TCRdist applied between CDR3 peptides within each V-J. Welch's t-statistics and random forest reduced approximately 520 V-J features to 13, which were used in a naive Bayes classifier (R e1071). Thyroid-blood repertoire similarity was quantified with the Morisita-Horn index. The raw public data were reprocessed by TCRdb itself: fastp quality trimming at Q25, MiXCR clonotype calling, in-frame beta chains only. Each CDR3 protein gets just one entry, which takes the most common genes and DNA from the rows behind it. For this entry, the V and J calls and clone size follow TCRdb and not the study's own pipeline. The sample table holds hundreds of thousands of distinct CDR3 sequences, of which roughly 14% were seen once. The ten largest make up about 4.5% of the sample.

The chain is encoded by TRBV11-1 joined to TRBJ2-1, and 8 bases in between align with TRBD1. Material: blood. The origin of this receptor is a woman in her 40s with Graves' ophthalmopathy. The sequenced DNA is TGTGCCAGCAGTCTACCCCCCGGACAGGGAGGATACAATGAGCAGTTCTTC. Its protein is CASSLPPGQGGYNEQFF.